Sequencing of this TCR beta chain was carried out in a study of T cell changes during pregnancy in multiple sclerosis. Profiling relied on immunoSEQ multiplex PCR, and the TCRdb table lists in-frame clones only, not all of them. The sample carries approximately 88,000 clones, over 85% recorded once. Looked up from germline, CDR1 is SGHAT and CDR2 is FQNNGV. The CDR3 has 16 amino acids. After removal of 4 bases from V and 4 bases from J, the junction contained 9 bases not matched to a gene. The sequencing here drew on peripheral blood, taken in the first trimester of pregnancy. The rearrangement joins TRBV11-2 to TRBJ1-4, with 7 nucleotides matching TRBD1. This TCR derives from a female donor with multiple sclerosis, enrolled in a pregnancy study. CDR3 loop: CASSSSRQGDNEKLFF. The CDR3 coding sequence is TGTGCCAGCAGCTCCAGCCGACAGGGAGATAATGAAAAACTGTTTTTT.